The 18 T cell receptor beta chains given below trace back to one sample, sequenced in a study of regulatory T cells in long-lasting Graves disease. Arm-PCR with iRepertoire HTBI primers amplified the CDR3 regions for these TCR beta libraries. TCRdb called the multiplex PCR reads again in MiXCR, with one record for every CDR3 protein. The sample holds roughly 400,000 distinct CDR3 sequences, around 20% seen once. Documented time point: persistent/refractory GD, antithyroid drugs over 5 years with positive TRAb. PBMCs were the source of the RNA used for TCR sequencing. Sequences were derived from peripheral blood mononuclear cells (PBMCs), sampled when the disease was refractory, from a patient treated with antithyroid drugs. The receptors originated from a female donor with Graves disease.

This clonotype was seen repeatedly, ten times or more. DNA for the CDR3: TGTGCCAGCAGGAAGTTCCCGGACAGTTGGGACACTGAAGCTTTCTTT. This translates into CASRKFPDSWDTEAFF. This chain connects TRBV28 to TRBJ1-1, with D maybe TRBD1 (6 bases). Germline-derived CDR1 and CDR2 are MDHEN and SYDVKM. The CDR3 is 16 amino acids. V was clipped by 6 bases and J by 3 bases, with 20 bases between them. Supplemented by reference TRBV28 and TRBJ1-1, the full variable domain reads DVKVTQSSRYLVKRTGEKVFLECVQDMDHENMFWYRQDPGLGLRLIYFSYDVKMKEKGDIPEGYSVSREKKERFSLILESASTNQTSMYLCASRKFPDSWDTEAFFGQGTRLTVV.

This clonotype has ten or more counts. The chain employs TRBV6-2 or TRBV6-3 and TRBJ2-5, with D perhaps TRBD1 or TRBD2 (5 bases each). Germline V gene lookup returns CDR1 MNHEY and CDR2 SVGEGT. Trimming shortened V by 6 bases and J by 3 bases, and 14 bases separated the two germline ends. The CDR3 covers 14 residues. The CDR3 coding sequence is TGTGCCAGCAGCTCCACCGGGACGGAAGAGACCCAGTACTTC. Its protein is CASSSTGTEETQYF.

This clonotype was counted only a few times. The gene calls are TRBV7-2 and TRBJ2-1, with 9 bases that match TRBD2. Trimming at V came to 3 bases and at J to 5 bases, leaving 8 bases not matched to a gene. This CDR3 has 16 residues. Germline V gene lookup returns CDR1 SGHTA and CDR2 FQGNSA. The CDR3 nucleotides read TGTGCCAGCAGCTTGCCTCGCTTAGCGGGAGACAATGAGCAGTTCTTC. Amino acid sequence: CASSLPRLAGDNEQFF.

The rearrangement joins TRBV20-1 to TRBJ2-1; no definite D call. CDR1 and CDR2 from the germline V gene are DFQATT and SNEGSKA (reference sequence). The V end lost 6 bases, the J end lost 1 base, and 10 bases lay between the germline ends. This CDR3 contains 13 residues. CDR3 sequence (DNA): TGCAGTGCCGCCAGGCTTTCCTACAATGAGCAGTTCTTC. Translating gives CSAARLSYNEQFF.

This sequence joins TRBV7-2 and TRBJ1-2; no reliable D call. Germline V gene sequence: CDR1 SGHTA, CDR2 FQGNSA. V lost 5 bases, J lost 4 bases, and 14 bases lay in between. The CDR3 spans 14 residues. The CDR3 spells CASSPRVGSYGYTF. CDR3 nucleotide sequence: TGTGCCAGCAGCCCAAGAGTGGGGAGCTATGGCTACACCTTC.

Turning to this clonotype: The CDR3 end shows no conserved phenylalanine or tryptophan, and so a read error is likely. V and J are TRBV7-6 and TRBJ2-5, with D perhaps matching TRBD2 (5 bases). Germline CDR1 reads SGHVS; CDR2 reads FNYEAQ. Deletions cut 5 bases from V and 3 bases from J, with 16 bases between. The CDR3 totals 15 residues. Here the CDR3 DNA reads TGTGCCAGCAGCACGACGAGGGAGATGGAAGAGACCCAGTACTCC. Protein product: CASSTTREMEETQYS.

The CDR3 protein is CAISATTGLASGELFF. Written as DNA, the CDR3 is TGTGCCATCAGTGCCACGACCGGACTAGCGTCCGGGGAGCTGTTTTTT. This chain links TRBV10-3 with TRBJ2-2, with 9 nucleotides matching TRBD2. The J segment lost 6 bases and the V segment lost 4 bases, leaving 9 bases of the junction unmatched. The CDR3 has 16 residues. Looked up from germline, CDR1 is ENHRY and CDR2 is SYGVKD.

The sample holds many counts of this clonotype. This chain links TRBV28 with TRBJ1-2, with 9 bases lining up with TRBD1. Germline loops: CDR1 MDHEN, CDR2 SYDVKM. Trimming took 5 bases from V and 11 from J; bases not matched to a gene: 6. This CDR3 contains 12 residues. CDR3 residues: CASSETGGSYTF. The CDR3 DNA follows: TGTGCCAGCAGTGAAACAGGGGGCAGTTACACCTTC.

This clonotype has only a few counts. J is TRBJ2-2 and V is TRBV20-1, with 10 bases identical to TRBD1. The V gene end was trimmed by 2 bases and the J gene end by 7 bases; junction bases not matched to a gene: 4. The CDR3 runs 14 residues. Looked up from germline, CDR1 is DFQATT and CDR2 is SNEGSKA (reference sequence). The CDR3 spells CSARRQGAGGELFF. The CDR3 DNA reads TGCAGTGCTAGACGACAGGGGGCTGGCGGGGAGCTGTTTTTT.

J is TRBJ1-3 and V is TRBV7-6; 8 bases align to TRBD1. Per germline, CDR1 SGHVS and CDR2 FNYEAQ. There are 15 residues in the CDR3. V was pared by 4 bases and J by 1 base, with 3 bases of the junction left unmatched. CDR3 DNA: TGTGCCAGCAGCTCCCAGGGGGCGTCTGGAAACACCATATATTTT. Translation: CASSSQGASGNTIYF.

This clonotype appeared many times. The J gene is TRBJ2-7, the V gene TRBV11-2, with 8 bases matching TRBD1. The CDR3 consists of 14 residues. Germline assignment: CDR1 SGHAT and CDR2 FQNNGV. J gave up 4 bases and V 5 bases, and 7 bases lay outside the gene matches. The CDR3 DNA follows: TGTGCCAGCAGCCATAGGACAGGGCGGTACGAGCAGTACTTC. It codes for CASSHRTGRYEQYF.

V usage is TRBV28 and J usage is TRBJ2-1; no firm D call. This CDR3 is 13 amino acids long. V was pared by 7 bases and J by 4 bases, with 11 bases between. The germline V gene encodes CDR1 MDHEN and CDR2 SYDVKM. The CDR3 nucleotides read TGTGCCAGCACCCTTTTTGGGTACAATGAGCAGTTCTTC. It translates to CASTLFGYNEQFF. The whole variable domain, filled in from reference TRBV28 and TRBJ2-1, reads DVKVTQSSRYLVKRTGEKVFLECVQDMDHENMFWYRQDPGLGLRLIYFSYDVKMKEKGDIPEGYSVSREKKERFSLILESASTNQTSMYLCASTLFGYNEQFFGPGTRLTVL.

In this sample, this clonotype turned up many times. The CDR3 loop is CASIQLEPYEQYF. For the CDR3, the DNA is TGTGCCAGCATTCAACTCGAGCCTTACGAGCAGTACTTC. V is TRBV28 and J is TRBJ2-7; no clear D. CDR3 length: 13 residues. With 7 bases removed from V and 4 bases from J, the gap between germline ends came to 14 bases. Germline V CDR1 and CDR2: MDHEN, SYDVKM.

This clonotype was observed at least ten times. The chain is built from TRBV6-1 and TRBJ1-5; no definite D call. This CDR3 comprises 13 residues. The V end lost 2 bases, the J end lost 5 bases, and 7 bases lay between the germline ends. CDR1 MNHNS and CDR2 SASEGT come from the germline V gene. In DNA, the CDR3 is TGTGCCAGCAGTGAAAGTTTCGATCAGCCCCAGCATTTT. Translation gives CASSESFDQPQHF.

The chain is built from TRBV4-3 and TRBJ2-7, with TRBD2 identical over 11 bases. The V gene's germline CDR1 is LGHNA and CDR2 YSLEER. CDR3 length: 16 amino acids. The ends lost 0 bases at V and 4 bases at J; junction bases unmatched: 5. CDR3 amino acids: CASSQDTGLADYEQYF. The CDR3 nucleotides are TGCGCCAGCAGCCAAGATACGGGACTAGCGGATTACGAGCAGTACTTC.

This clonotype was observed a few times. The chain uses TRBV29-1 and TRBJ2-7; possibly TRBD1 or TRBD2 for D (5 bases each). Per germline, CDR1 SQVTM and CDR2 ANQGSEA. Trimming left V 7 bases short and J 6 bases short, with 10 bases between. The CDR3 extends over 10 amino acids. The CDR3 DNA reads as TGCAGCGCTCGGGGCGGCGAGCAGTACTTC. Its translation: CSARGGEQYF.

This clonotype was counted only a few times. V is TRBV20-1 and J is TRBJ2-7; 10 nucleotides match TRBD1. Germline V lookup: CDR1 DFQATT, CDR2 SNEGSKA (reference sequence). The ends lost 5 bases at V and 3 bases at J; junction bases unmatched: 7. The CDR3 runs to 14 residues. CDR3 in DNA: TGCAGTGCTTATCCCGGGACAGGGGTCTACGAGCAGTACTTC. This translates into CSAYPGTGVYEQYF.

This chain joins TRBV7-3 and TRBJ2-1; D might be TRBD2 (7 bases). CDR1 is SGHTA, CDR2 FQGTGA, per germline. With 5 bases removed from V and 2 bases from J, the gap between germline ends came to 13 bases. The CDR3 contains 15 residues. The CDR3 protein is CASSLGGGAYNEQFF. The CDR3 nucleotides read TGTGCCAGCAGCCTCGGAGGGGGGGCCTACAATGAGCAGTTCTTC.